This entry features one TCR beta chain sequence. What it binds is unknown. The repertoire was sequenced with immunoSEQ multiplex PCR; TCRdb's copy has only in-frame clones and lacks some. Of around 47,000 clones listed, roughly 94% are singletons. This specimen belongs to a study of T cells after posttransplantation cyclophosphamide. Findings and caveats of the study: TRB clonality was highly associated with recipient CMV seropositivity and reactivation.

The germline CDR1 and CDR2 sequences are LGHNA and YSLEER. Losses at the gene ends were 5 bases for V and 3 bases for J; bases not matched to a gene: 9. CDR3 length: 16 residues. Sequences were obtained from PBMCs. The TCR was taken from a woman in her twenties or thirties in good health and a related stem cell transplant donor. This sequence joins TRBV4-3 and TRBJ2-2; 7 bases agree with TRBD1. DNA of the CDR3: TGCGCCAGCAGCGCCCGACAGGGACCCCACACCGGGGAGCTGTTTTTT. Its protein product is CASSARQGPHTGELFF.